Listed here are 17 T cell receptor beta chains from one sample, sequenced in a study of T cell responses to AZD1222 COVID-19 vaccine. Sequencing used immunoSEQ multiplex PCR; TCRdb keeps in-frame clones, though not all of them. The table lists 99,000 or so clones, roughly 87% of them singletons. Sequenced material: peripheral blood, taken 28 days after the second AZD1222 dose. Receptor source: an adult who received the AZD1222 COVID-19 vaccine.

The chain links TRBV10-3 to TRBJ1-1; no reliable D call. Germline V gives CDR1 ENHRY, CDR2 SYGVKD. The V and J ends lost 0 bases and 4 bases respectively, with 9 bases between them. The CDR3 sequence is 14 residues long. CDR3 loop: CAISESLAGTEAFF. CDR3 sequence (DNA): TGTGCCATCAGTGAGTCTCTAGCCGGCACTGAAGCTTTCTTT.

The gene calls are TRBV5-1 and TRBJ1-3; 9 nucleotides align to TRBD1. Germline CDR1 SGHRS, CDR2 YFSETQ. V lost 3 bases and J lost 4; bases outside the gene matches: 2. CDR3 length equals 14 residues. In DNA form, the CDR3 reads TGCGCCAGCAGCTACGGACAGGGGGGAAACACCATATATTTT. As protein: CASSYGQGGNTIYF.

The V and J genes are TRBV18 and TRBJ1-1, with TRBD1 matching 11 bases. Germline V gives CDR1 KGHSH, CDR2 LQKENI. The CDR3 has 16 amino acids. V lost 4 bases, J lost 3 bases, and 7 bases stayed unmatched. CDR3 residues: CASSRTGGAKDTEAFF. CDR3 sequence (DNA): TGTGCCAGCTCACGGACAGGGGGCGCAAAGGACACTGAAGCTTTCTTT. The full variable domain, with the rest looked up from reference TRBV18 and TRBJ1-1, is NAGVMQNPRHLVRRRGQEARLRCSPMKGHSHVYWYRQLPEEGLKFMVYLQKENIIDESGMPKERFSAEFPKEGPSILRIQQVVRGDSAAYFCASSRTGGAKDTEAFFGQGTRLTVV.

This chain connects TRBV12-3 or TRBV12-4 to TRBJ2-7; D is uncertain. Trimming left V 5 bases short and J 2 bases short, with 10 bases between. The CDR3 is 13 residues long. As DNA, the CDR3 is TGTGCCAGCAGTGCCGGTTCGCCCTACGAGCAGTACTTC. It codes for CASSAGSPYEQYF.

The J gene is TRBJ2-7, the V gene TRBV5-5, with TRBD2 matching over 10 bases. The CDR3 length is 14 residues. Germline lookup yields CDR1 SGHKS and CDR2 YYEKEE (reference sequence). V trimming: 4 bases; J trimming: 6 bases; junction bases outside the gene matches: 7. Here the CDR3 reads CASSAGLASSEQYF. The CDR3 DNA is TGTGCCAGCAGCGCGGGACTAGCGTCGAGCGAGCAGTACTTC.

The chain joins TRBV2 to TRBJ2-7, with D perhaps TRBD1 (5 bases). V lost 2 bases to trimming and J lost 6 bases, with 8 bases between them. The CDR3 loop spans 12 amino acids. Germline V gives CDR1 SNHLY, CDR2 FYNNEI. The CDR3 is CASSEFTGEQYF. The DNA for the CDR3 is TGTGCCAGCAGTGAATTCACAGGCGAGCAGTACTTC.

CDR3 amino acids: CASSPRLGAGVNTGELFF. CDR3 DNA sequence: TGTGCCAGCAGCCCTAGGTTGGGGGCGGGGGTCAACACCGGGGAGCTGTTTTTT. V and J are TRBV7-3 and TRBJ2-2, with TRBD2 as a possible D gene (7 bases). CDR3 length: 18 residues. Trimming stripped 5 bases from V and 2 bases from J, with 21 bases between. Germline values: CDR1 SGHTA, CDR2 FQGTGA.

The V call is TRBV7-8, the J call TRBJ1-2; no definite D call. The CDR3 is made up of 14 amino acids. CDR1 and CDR2 (germline): SGHVS, FQNEAQ. Trimming cost V 4 bases and J 4 bases, with 13 bases left between them. The CDR3 coding sequence is TGTGCCAGCAGCTCGCCGGGGAATTTCTATGGCTACACCTTC. Protein sequence: CASSSPGNFYGYTF.

V is TRBV7-7 and J is TRBJ2-7; 8 nucleotides line up with TRBD1. Losses at the gene ends were 1 base for V and 6 bases for J; bases not matched to a gene: 5. Germline CDR1 and CDR2: SSHAT and FNYEAQ (reference sequence). The CDR3 loop spans 14 amino acids. The CDR3: CASSLGTGYVEQYF. DNA of the CDR3: TGTGCCAGCAGCTTAGGGACAGGGTACGTCGAGCAGTACTTC.

The chain links TRBV5-1 to TRBJ2-7, with D maybe TRBD2 (5 bases). The CDR3 contains 15 residues. The V end lost 6 bases, the J end lost 7 bases, and 23 bases lay between the germline ends. Germline V gene lookup returns CDR1 SGHRS and CDR2 YFSETQ. In nucleotides, the CDR3 is TGCGCCAGCAATAGAGAGAGACTGACCACGGGGGAGCAGTACTTC. Translation gives CASNRERLTTGEQYF.

The V call is TRBV5-6, the J call TRBJ1-1; possibly TRBD1 for D (5 bases). Trimming removed 1 base from V and 1 base from J, with 17 bases in between. CDR3 length equals 17 residues. Germline values: CDR1 SGHDT, CDR2 YYEEEE. CDR3 sequence: CASSLRGVTGTNTEAFF. CDR3 DNA sequence: TGTGCCAGCAGCTTGAGAGGGGTGACGGGAACGAACACTGAAGCTTTCTTT. Full variable domain (outside the CDR3, taken from reference TRBV5-6 and TRBJ1-1): DAGVTQSPTHLIKTRGQQVTLRCSPKSGHDTVSWYQQALGQGPQFIFQYYEEEERQRGNFPDRFSGHQFPNYSSELNVNALLLGDSALYLCASSLRGVTGTNTEAFFGQGTRLTVV.

CDR3 coding DNA: TGTGCCAGCAGTACAAACAGGGGAAATGAAGCTTTCTTT. Encoded protein: CASSTNRGNEAFF. The rearrangement uses TRBV6-2 or TRBV6-3 and TRBJ1-1, with 7 bases fitting TRBD1. This CDR3 contains 13 residues. The germline V gene has CDR1 MNHEY and CDR2 SVGEGT. After removal of 5 bases from V and 7 bases from J, the junction contained 7 bases not matched to a gene.

The rearrangement uses TRBV5-6 and TRBJ2-2, with no clear D. CDR3 length: 12 residues. V was shortened by 4 bases and J by 5 bases, with 6 bases between the two germline ends. The germline V gene has CDR1 SGHDT and CDR2 YYEEEE. CDR3 loop: CASSPLTGELFF. In DNA form, the CDR3 reads TGTGCCAGCAGCCCCCTAACCGGGGAGCTGTTTTTT.

The V and J genes are TRBV30 and TRBJ2-1; TRBD1 aligns across 8 bases. CDR1 and CDR2 (germline): GTSNPN, SVGIG (reference sequence). The CDR3 totals 15 residues. V shed 0 bases, J shed 12 bases, and the junction held 13 bases outside the gene matches. The CDR3 here is CAWSVNLQGARGQFF. In DNA, the CDR3 is TGTGCCTGGAGTGTAAATCTCCAGGGGGCGCGGGGGCAGTTCTTC.

The chain combines TRBV5-1 with TRBJ2-2, with TRBD2 as a possible D gene (6 bases). Germline assignment: CDR1 SGHRS and CDR2 YFSETQ. V lost 4 bases and J lost 5, with 15 bases in between. The CDR3 consists of 15 residues. CDR3 DNA sequence: TGCGCCAGCAGCCCATCGGGAGTAGGGACCGGGGAGCTGTTTTTT. Translation gives CASSPSGVGTGELFF.

This chain connects TRBV14 to TRBJ2-1, with 13 bases matching TRBD2. The CDR3 runs 17 residues. The V gene's germline CDR1 is SGHDN and CDR2 FVKESK. Trimming took 4 bases from V and 7 from J; bases not matched to a gene: 10. DNA for the CDR3: TGTGCCAGCAGCCCCGGACTAGCGGGAGCCCTACATAATGAGCAGTTCTTC. Its protein is CASSPGLAGALHNEQFF.

The chain is built from TRBV7-8 and TRBJ1-2, with TRBD1 as a possible D gene (5 bases). Germline V gene data show CDR1 as SGHVS and CDR2 as FQNEAQ. V was trimmed by 5 bases and J by 4 bases, leaving 17 bases between them. The CDR3 spans 15 residues. Here the CDR3 reads CASSPGGGALYGYTF. The CDR3 DNA reads TGTGCCAGCAGCCCTGGGGGGGGAGCTCTCTATGGCTACACCTTC. The whole variable domain, filled in from reference TRBV7-8 and TRBJ1-2, reads GAGVSQSPRYKVAKRGQDVALRCDPISGHVSLFWYQQALGQGPEFLTYFQNEAQLDKSGLPSDRFFAERPEGSVSTLKIQRTQQEDSAVYLCASSPGGGALYGYTFGSGTRLTVV.